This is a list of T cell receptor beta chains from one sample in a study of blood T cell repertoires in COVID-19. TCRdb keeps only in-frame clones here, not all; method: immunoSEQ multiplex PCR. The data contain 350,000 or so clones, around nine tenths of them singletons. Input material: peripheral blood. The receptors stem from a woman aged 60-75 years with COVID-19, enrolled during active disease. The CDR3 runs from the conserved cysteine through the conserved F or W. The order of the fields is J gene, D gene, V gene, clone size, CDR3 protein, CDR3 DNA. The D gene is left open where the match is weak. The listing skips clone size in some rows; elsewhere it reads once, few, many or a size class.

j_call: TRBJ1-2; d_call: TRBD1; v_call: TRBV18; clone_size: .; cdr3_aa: CASSPGDRMAGYTF; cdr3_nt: TGTGCCAGCTCACCAGGGGACAGAATGGCTGGCTACACCTTC
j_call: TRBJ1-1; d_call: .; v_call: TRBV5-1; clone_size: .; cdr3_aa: CASSLDRVGTEAFF; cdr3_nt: TGCGCCAGCAGCTTGGACAGGGTGGGCACTGAAGCTTTCTTT
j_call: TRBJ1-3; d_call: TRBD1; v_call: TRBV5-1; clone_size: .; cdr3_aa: CASTETGGFSGNTIYF; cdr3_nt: TGCGCCAGCACGGAGACAGGGGGCTTCTCGGGAAACACCATATATTTT
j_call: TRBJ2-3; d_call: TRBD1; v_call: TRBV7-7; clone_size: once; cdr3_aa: CASSLGTGFLTDTQYF; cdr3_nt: TGTGCCAGCAGCTTAGGGACAGGCTTTCTTACAGATACGCAGTATTTT
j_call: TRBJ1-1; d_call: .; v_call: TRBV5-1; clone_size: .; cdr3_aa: CASSLSGLEVNTEAFF; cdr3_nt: TGCGCCAGCAGCTTGTCCGGTTTGGAGGTGAACACTGAAGCTTTCTTT
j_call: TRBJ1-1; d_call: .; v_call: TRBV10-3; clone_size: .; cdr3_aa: CAISDRGTEAFF; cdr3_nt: TGTGCCATCAGTGACCGGGGGACTGAAGCTTTCTTT
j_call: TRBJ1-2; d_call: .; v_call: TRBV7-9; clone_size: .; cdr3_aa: CASSLALSVNYGYTF; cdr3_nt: TGTGCCAGCAGCTTAGCGCTTTCAGTCAACTATGGCTACACCTTC
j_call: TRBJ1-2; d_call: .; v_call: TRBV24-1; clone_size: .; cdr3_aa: CATSDRNYGYTF; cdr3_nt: TGTGCCACCAGTGACCGGAACTATGGCTACACCTTC
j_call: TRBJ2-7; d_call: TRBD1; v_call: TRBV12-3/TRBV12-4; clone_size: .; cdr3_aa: CASSPRQGSEQYF; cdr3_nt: TGTGCCAGCAGTCCTAGACAGGGCAGCGAGCAGTACTTC
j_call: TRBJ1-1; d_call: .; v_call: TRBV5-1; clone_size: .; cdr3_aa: CASSPSAGVDTEAFF; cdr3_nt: TGCGCCAGCAGCCCCAGCGCAGGGGTGGACACTGAAGCTTTCTTT
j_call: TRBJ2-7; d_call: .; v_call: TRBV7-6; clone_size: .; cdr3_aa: CASSLAQGGGYEQYF; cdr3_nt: TGTGCCAGCAGCTTAGCACAGGGAGGGGGCTACGAGCAGTACTTC
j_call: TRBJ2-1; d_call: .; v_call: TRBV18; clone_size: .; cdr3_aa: CASSPPRGSNRNEQFF; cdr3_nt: TGTGCCAGCTCACCCCCGAGAGGGTCTAATCGGAATGAGCAGTTCTTC
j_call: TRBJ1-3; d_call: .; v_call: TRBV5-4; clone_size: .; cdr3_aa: CASSPGYGDTIYF; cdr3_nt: TGTGCCAGCAGCCCGGGGTACGGGGACACCATATATTTT
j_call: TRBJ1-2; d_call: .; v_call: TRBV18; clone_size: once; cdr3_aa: CASSPTGVANDYGYTF; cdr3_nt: TGTGCCAGCTCACCTACGGGGGTCGCGAATGACTATGGCTACACCTTC
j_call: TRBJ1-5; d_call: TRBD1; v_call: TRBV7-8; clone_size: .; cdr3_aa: CASSSRPTGAINQPQHF; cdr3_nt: TGTGCCAGCAGCTCTCGACCGACAGGGGCTATAAATCAGCCCCAGCATTTT
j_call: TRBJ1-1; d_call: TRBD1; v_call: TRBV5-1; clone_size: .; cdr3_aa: CASSRNRGPNTEAFF; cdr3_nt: TGCGCCAGCAGCCGGAACAGGGGCCCCAACACTGAAGCTTTCTTT
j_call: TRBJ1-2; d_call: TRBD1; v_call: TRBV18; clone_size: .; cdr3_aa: CASSHYPNRGGYTF; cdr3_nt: TGTGCCAGCTCCCACTATCCGAACAGGGGCGGCTACACCTTC
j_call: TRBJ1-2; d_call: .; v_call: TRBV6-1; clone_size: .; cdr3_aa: CASSEVRDYGYTF; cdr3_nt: TGTGCCAGCAGTGAAGTACGGGACTATGGCTACACCTTC
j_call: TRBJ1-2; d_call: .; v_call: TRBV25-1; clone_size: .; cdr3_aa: CASSPGGWYGYTF; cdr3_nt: TGTGCCAGCAGCCCCGGGGGGTGGTATGGCTACACCTTC
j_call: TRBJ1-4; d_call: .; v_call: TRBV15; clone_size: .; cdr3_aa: CATSRGRILATNEKLFF; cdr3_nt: TGTGCCACCAGCAGAGGAAGGATCCTAGCAACTAATGAAAAACTGTTTTTT
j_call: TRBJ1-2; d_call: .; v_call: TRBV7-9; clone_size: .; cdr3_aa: CASSLQGTFGYGYTF; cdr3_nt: TGTGCCAGCAGCTTACAGGGAACTTTTGGGTATGGCTACACCTTC
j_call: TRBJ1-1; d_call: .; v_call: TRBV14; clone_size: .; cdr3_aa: CASSPLSRNTEAFF; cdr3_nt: TGTGCCAGCAGCCCCCTTAGTCGTAACACTGAAGCTTTCTTT
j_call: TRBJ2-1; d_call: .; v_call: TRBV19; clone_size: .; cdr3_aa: CASSPRGPLNEQFF; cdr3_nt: TGTGCCAGTAGTCCACGAGGGCCCCTCAATGAGCAGTTCTTC
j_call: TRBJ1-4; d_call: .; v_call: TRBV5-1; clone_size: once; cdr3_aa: CASSLEGASDLNEKLFF; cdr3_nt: TGCGCCAGCAGCTTGGAAGGAGCCTCAGATTTAAATGAAAAACTGTTTTTT
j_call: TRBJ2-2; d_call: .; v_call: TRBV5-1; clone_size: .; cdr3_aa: CASRQTTNTGELFF; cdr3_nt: TGCGCCAGCAGACAGACAACGAACACCGGGGAGCTGTTTTTT
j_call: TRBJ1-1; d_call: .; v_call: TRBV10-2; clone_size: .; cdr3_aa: CASWYREAFF; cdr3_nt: TGCGCCAGCTGGTACCGGGAAGCTTTCTTT
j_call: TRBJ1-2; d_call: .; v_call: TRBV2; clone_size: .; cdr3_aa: CASRAPQGSYGYTF; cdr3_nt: TGTGCCAGCAGGGCCCCCCAGGGTTCCTATGGCTACACCTTC
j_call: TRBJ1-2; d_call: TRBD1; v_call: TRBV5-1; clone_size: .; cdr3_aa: CASRGTGESYTF; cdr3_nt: TGCGCCAGCAGGGGGACAGGAGAAAGCTACACCTTC
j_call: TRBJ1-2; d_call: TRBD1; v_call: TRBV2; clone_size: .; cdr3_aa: CASQLGQANYGYTF; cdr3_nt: TGTGCCAGTCAGTTGGGACAGGCAAACTATGGCTACACCTTC
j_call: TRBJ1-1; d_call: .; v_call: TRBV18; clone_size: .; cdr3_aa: CASSPVATARTRNTEAFF; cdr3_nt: TGTGCCAGCTCACCGGTCGCAACCGCCCGAACGAGGAACACTGAAGCTTTCTTT
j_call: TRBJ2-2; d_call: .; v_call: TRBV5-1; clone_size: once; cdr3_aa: CASSSQSGANTGELFF; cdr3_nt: TGCGCCAGCAGCTCACAGAGCGGAGCGAACACCGGGGAGCTGTTTTTT
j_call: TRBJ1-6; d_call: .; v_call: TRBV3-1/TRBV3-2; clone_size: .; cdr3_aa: CASSPQPGVRNSPLHF; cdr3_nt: TGTGCCAGCAGCCCCCAGCCAGGGGTGCGTAATTCACCCCTCCACTTT
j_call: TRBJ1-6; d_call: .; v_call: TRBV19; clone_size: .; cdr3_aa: CASSTPPSGYNSPLHF; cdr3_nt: TGTGCCAGTAGTACTCCGCCCTCGGGATATAATTCACCCCTCCACTTT
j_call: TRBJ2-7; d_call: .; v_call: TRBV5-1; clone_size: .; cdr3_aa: CASSLSPGQPYEQYF; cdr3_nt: TGCGCCAGCAGCTTGAGTCCAGGGCAACCCTACGAGCAGTACTTC
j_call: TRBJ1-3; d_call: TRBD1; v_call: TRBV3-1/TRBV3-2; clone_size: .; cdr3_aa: CASSQLDRANTIYF; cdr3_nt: TGTGCCAGCAGCCAACTTGACAGGGCGAACACCATATATTTT
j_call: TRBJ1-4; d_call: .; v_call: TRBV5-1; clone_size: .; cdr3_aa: CASSSRQATNEKLFF; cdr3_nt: TGCGCCAGCAGCTCACGACAGGCAACTAATGAAAAACTGTTTTTT
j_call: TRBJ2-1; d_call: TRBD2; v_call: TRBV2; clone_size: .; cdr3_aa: CASSERGGPYEQFF; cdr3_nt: TGTGCCAGCAGTGAGCGGGGGGGCCCCTATGAGCAGTTCTTC
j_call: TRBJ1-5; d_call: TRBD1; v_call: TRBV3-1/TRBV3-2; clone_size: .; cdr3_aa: CASSQDRGRQPQHF; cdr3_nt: TGTGCCAGCAGTCAGGACAGGGGGCGGCAGCCCCAGCATTTT
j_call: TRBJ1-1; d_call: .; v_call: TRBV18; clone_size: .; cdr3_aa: CASSTNQGRGSWTEAFF; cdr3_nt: TGTGCCAGCTCAACCAATCAGGGGCGCGGGAGTTGGACTGAAGCTTTCTTT
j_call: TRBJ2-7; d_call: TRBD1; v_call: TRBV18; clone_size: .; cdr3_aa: CASSLGQLSYEQYF; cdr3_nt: TGTGCCAGCTCACTGGGACAGCTCTCCTACGAGCAGTACTTC
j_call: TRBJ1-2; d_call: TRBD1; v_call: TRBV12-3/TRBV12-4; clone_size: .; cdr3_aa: CASTQTGYGYTF; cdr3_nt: TGTGCCAGCACCCAGACAGGGTATGGCTACACCTTC
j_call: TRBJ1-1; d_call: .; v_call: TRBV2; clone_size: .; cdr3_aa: CASEGTEAFF; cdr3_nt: TGTGCCAGCGAGGGCACTGAAGCTTTCTTT
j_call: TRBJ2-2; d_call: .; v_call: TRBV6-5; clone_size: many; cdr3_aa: CASAVGQTNTGELFF; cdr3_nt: TGTGCCAGCGCCGTGGGGCAGACGAACACCGGGGAGCTGTTTTTT
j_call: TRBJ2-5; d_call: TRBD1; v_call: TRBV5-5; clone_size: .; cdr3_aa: CASSKGQVGETQYF; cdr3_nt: TGTGCCAGCAGCAAAGGACAGGTGGGAGAGACCCAGTACTTC
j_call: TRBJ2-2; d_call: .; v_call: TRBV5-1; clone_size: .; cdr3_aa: CASIPNSGETGELFF; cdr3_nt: TGCGCCAGCATCCCCAACTCCGGGGAAACCGGGGAGCTGTTTTTT
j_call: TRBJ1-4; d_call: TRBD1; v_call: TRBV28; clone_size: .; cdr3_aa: CASSASRGRKAEKLFF; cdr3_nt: TGTGCCAGCAGTGCCTCGAGGGGGCGCAAGGCTGAAAAACTGTTTTTT
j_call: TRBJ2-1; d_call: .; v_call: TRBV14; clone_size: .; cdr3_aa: CASSQDSFDEQFF; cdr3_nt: TGTGCCAGCAGCCAAGATTCTTTCGATGAGCAGTTCTTC
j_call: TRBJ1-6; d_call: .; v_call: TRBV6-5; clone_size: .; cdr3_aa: CASSLRDPRSPLHF; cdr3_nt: TGTGCCAGCAGCCTCCGGGATCCGCGTTCACCCCTCCACTTT
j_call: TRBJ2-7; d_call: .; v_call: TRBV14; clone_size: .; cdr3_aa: CASSLKVRSYVQYF; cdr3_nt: TGTGCCAGCAGCCTGAAGGTGAGGAGCTACGTGCAGTACTTC
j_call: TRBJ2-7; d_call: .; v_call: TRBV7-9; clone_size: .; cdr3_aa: CASSQDSPYEQYF; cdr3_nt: TGTGCCAGCAGCCAAGACTCCCCCTACGAGCAGTACTTC
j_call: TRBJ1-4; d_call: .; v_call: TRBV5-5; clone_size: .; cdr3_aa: CASSNREIWVGKLFF; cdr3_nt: TGTGCCAGCAGCAACAGGGAAATCTGGGTTGGAAAACTGTTTTTT
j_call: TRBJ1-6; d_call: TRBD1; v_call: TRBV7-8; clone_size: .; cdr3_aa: CASSLRGGQGSSGNSPLHF; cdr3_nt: TGTGCCAGCAGCCTAAGGGGGGGACAGGGGAGTTCTGGTAATTCACCCCTCCACTTT
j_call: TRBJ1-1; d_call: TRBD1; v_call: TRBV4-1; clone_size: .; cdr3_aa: CASSQQGATEAFF; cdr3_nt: TGCGCCAGCAGCCAACAGGGGGCGACTGAAGCTTTCTTT
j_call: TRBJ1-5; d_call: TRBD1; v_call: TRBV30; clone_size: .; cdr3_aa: CAWRDGTGGNQPQHF; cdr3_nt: TGTGCCTGGAGGGATGGGACAGGCGGCAATCAGCCCCAGCATTTT
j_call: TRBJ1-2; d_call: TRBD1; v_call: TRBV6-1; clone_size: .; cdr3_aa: CASSDSWTGRFGYTF; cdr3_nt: TGTGCCAGCAGTGATTCCTGGACAGGGCGGTTTGGCTACACCTTC